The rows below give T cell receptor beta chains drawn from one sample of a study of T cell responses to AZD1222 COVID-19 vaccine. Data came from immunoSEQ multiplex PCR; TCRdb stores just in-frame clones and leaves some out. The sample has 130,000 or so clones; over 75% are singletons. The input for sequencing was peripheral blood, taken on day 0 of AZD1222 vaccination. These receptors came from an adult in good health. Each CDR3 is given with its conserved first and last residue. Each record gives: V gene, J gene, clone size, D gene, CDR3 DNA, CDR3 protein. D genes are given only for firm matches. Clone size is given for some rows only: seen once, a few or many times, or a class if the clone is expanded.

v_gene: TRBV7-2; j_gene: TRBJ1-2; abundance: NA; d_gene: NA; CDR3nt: TGTGCCAGCAGCCCCTTGACGGGGGCCCTCTATGGCTACACCTTC; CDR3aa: CASSPLTGALYGYTF
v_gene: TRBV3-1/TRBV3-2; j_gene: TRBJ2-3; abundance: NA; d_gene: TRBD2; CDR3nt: TGTGCCAGCAGCGACCGATTAGCGGGGCACACAGATACGCAGTATTTT; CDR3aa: CASSDRLAGHTDTQYF
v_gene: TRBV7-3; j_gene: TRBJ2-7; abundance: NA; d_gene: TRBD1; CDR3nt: TGTGCCAGCAGCTCCGCTGAGGGGGACAGGGTTTACGAGCAGTACTTC; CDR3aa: CASSSAEGDRVYEQYF
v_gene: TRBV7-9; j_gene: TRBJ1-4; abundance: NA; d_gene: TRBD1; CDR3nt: TGTGCCAGCAGCCCCGGGACAGGGGGTCGGGCTAATGAAAAACTGTTTTTT; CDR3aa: CASSPGTGGRANEKLFF
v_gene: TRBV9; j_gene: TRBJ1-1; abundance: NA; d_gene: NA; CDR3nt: TGTGCCAGCAGCCGTGATGGGAACACTGAAGCTTTCTTT; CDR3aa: CASSRDGNTEAFF
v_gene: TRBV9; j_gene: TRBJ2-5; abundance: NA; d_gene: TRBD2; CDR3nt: TGTGCCAGCAGCGAGGGGAGGGGACGAGAGACCCAGTACTTC; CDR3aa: CASSEGRGRETQYF
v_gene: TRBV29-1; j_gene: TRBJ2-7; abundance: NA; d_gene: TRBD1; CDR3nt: TGCAGCGTTGCCCGGGACAGCTCCTACGAGCAGTACTTC; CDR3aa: CSVARDSSYEQYF
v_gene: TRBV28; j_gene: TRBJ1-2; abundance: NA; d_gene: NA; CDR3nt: TGTGCCAGCAGTACGGGGGGCTCAAGGGGCTACACCTTC; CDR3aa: CASSTGGSRGYTF
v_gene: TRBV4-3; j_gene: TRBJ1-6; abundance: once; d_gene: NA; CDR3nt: TGCGCCAGCAGCCAAGATCTGGAGGGGGACCCGCGTTCACCCCTCCACTTT; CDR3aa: CASSQDLEGDPRSPLHF
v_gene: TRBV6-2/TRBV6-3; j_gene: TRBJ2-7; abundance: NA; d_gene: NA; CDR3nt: TGTGCCAGCAGTTACTCTAGGGGAGCGCGAACCTACGAGCAGTACTTC; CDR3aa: CASSYSRGARTYEQYF
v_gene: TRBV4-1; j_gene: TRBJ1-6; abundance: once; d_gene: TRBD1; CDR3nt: TGCGCCAGCAGCCAAGGTGGGACAGGGTATTCACCCCTCCACTTT; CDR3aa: CASSQGGTGYSPLHF
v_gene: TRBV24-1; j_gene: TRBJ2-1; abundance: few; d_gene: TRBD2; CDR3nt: TGTGCCACCAGTGATACTAGCGGGAGCTCCTACAATGAGCAGTTCTTC; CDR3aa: CATSDTSGSSYNEQFF
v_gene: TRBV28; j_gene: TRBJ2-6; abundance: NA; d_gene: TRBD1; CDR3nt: TGTGCCAGCAGTGGGACAGGGGCTGGTGGGGCCAACGTCCTGACTTTC; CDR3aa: CASSGTGAGGANVLTF
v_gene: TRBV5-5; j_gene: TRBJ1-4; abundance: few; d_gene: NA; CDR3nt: TGTGCCAGCAGCTTGGCTTCCAGTGAAAAACTGTTTTTT; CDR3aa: CASSLASSEKLFF
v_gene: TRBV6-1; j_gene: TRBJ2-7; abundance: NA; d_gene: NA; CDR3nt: TGTGCCAGCAGCTCCCGGGTGGAAGGCGAGCAGTACTTC; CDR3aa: CASSSRVEGEQYF
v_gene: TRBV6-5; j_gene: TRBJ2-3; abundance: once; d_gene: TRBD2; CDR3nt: TGTGCCAGCAGTTACAGGGCGGGGGGGCTACATACGCAGTATTTT; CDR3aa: CASSYRAGGLHTQYF
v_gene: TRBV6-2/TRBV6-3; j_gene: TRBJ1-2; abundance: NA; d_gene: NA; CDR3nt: TGTGCCAGCAGTTACTCCCCAGACTTAGACTATGGCTACACCTTC; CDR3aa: CASSYSPDLDYGYTF
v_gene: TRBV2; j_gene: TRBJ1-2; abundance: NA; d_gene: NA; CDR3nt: TGTGCCAGCAGTGAGGGCCGATTAGCCTATGGCTACACCTTC; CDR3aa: CASSEGRLAYGYTF
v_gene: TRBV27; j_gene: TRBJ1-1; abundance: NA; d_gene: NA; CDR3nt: TGTGCCAGCAGTTCTCGGGATACTGAAGCTTTCTTT; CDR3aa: CASSSRDTEAFF
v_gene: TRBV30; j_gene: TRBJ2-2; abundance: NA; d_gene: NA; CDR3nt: TGTGCCTGGAGAGGGGATTCGGTCACCGGGGAGCTGTTTTTT; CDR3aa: CAWRGDSVTGELFF
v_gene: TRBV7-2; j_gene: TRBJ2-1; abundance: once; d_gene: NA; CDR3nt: TGTGCCAGCAGCTTATGGGGCGGGAACACCGCCAATGAGCAGTTCTTC; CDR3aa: CASSLWGGNTANEQFF
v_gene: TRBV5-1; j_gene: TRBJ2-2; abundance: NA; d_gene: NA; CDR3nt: TGCGCCAGCAGGCCCCCGGGCGGGACCGGGGAGCTGTTTTTT; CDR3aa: CASRPPGGTGELFF
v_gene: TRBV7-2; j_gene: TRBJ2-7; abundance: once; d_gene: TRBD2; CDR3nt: TGTGCCAGCAGTCCTAGCGGGAGTCCGATCTACGAGCAGTACTTC; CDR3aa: CASSPSGSPIYEQYF
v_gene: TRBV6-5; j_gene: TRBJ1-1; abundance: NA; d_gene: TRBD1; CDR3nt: TGTGCCAGCAGCCACAGGGGAGGGGGCACTGAAGCTTTCTTT; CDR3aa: CASSHRGGGTEAFF
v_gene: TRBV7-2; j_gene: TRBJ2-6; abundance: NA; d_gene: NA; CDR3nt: TGTGCCAGCAGCTTAGCGCCTGTCAGCCGTTCAGGGGCCAACGTCCTGACTTTC; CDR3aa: CASSLAPVSRSGANVLTF
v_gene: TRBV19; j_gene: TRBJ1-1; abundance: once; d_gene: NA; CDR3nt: TGTGCCAGTAGTTCCCCGGGGTACAGCGAAGCTTTCTTT; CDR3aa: CASSSPGYSEAFF
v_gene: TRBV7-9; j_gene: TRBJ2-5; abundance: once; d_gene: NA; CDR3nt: TGTGCCAGCAGCCTATACGAGACCCAGTACTTC; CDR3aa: CASSLYETQYF
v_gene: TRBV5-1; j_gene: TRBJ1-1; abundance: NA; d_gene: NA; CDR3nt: TGCGCCAGCAGCTTGGCCGTGGACCTAAACACTGAAGCTTTCTTT; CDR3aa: CASSLAVDLNTEAFF
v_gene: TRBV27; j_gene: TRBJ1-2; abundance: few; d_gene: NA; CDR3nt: TGTGCCAGCAGTTTCCGCCTCGGGGGCAGATATGGCTACACCTTC; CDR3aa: CASSFRLGGRYGYTF
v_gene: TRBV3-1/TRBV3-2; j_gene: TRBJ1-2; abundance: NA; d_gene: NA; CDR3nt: TGTGCCAGCCAAGGGGGCTACACCTTC; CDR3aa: CASQGGYTF
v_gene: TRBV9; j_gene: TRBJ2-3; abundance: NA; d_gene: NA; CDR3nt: TGTGCCAGCAGCGCTTCGGGCAGCACAGATACGCAGTATTTT; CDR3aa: CASSASGSTDTQYF
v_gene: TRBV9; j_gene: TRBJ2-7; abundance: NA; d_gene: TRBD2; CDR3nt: TGTGCCAGCAGCGTCCGTCGGGAGGGGGGCGAGCAGTACTTC; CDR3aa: CASSVRREGGEQYF
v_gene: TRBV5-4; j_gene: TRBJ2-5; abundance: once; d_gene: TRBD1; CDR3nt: TGTGCCACCGCCGGGACAGGGGGAGAGACCCAGTACTTC; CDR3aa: CATAGTGGETQYF
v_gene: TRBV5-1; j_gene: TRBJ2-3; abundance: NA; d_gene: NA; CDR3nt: TGCGCCAGCAGCTTTGACCCTGCGGGGAACACAGATACGCAGTATTTT; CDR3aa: CASSFDPAGNTDTQYF
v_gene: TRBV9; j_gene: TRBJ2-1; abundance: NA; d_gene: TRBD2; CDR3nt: TGTGCCAGCAGCTTAGTAGGACTAGCCATGGATGAGCAGTTCTTC; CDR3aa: CASSLVGLAMDEQFF
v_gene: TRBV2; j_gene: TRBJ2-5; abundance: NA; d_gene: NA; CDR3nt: TGTGCCAGCAGTACTTTGGGGGTGGAGACCCAGTACTTC; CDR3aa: CASSTLGVETQYF
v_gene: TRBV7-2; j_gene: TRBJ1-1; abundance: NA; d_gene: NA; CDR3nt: TGTGCCAGCAGCTTAGGTTCCGGTCCGAACACTGAAGCTTTCTTT; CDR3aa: CASSLGSGPNTEAFF
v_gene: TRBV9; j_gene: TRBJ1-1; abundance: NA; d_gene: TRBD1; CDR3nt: TGTGCCAGCAGCTCCCCCGTTGGGACAGGCGTTGTCGGGACTGAAGCTTTCTTT; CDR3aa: CASSSPVGTGVVGTEAFF
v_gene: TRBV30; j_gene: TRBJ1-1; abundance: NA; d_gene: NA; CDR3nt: TGTGCCTGGAGCAGATCGTCTGAAGCTTTCTTT; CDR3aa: CAWSRSSEAFF
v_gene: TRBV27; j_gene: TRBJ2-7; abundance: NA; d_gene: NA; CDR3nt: TGTGCCAGCAGTTTACAGAGGACTCTAAACGTGGTATACGAGCAGTACTTC; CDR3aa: CASSLQRTLNVVYEQYF
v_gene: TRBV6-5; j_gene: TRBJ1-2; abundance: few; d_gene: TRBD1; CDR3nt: TGTGCCAGCAGTTACTCGTGGACAGGGAATAACTATGGCTACACCTTC; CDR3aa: CASSYSWTGNNYGYTF
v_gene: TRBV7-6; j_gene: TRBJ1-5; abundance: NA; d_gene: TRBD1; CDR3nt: TGTGCCAGCAGTCCGGACAGGGGGTTCAATCAGCCCCAGCATTTT; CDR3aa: CASSPDRGFNQPQHF
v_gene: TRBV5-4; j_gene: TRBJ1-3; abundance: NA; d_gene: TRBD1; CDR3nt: TGTGCCTTCCGACAGGGGGCAAATGGAAACACCATATATTTT; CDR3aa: CAFRQGANGNTIYF
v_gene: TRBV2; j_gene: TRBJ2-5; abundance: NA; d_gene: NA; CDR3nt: TGTGCCAGCAAGGCAGCGGGAGAGACCCAGTACTTC; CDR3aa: CASKAAGETQYF
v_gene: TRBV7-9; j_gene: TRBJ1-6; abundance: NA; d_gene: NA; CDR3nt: TGTGCCAGCAGATCTACAGGAGAGAATTCACCCCTCCACTTT; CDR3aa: CASRSTGENSPLHF
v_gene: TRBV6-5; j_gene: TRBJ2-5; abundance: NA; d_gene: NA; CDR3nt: TGTGCCAGCATCGGACCGACGGGCGTGACCCAGTACTTC; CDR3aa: CASIGPTGVTQYF
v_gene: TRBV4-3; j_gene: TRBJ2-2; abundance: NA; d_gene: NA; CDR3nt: TGCGCCAGCAGCCAAGGGGTTGTCGCGGTTACGAACACCGGGGAGCTGTTTTTT; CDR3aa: CASSQGVVAVTNTGELFF
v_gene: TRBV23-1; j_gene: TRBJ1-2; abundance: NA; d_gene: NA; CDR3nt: TGCGCCAGCAGTCAAGGAAACAGGGTTCTGTTTTTATGTGGCTACACCTTC; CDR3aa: CASSQGNRVLFLCGYTF
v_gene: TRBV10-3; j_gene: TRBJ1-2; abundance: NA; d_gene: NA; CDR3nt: TGTGCCATCAGTGGAACCGGGAGCAAAACGGCCCTCTATGGCTACACCTTC; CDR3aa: CAISGTGSKTALYGYTF
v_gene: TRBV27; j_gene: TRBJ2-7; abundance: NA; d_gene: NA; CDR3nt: TGTGCCAGCAGCCCTGAATCTAGCGAAGCCTACGAGCAGTACTTC; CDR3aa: CASSPESSEAYEQYF
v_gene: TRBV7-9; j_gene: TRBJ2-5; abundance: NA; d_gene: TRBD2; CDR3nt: TGTGCAAGCGGGAACAGCCAAGAGACCCAGTACTTC; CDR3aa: CASGNSQETQYF